This T cell receptor (beta chain) originates from a study of T-cell reconstitution after alpha-beta-depleted transplantation in children. The CDR3 extends over 13 amino acids. Study-level points and caveats: Surviving recipient T cells and thymic progenitors accounted for the high day-60 TCRbeta diversity observed in some patients. T-cell numbers and diversity one year post-transplant derived largely from freshly generated T cells. It was reported that alpha-beta T cells came from several hundred expanded graft clones (about two months after transplant).

During its preparation, the TCRbeta library received unique molecular identifiers. TCRdb redid the calling of the PCR reads with MiXCR, one entry per CDR3 protein. The repertoire consists of more than 400,000 distinct CDR3 sequences, with over 40% occurring once and the leading ten covering 25% to 30%. The sample holds many counts of this clonotype. Its specificity is unknown. One end of the junction is discordant with germline, which a read error may explain. The source material was PBMCs, sampled before TCRalphabeta/CD19-depleted stem cell transplant. The chain has TRBV12-3 or TRBV12-4 and TRBJ2-7, with D possibly matching TRBD1 (6 bases). The TCR sequence derives from a girl under 10 years old with aplastic anemia, due to receive a stem cell transplant. DNA for the CDR3: TGTGCCAGCAGCTTAGGGCAGGGGTACGAGCAGTACTTC. Translated, it gives CASSLGQGYEQYF.